The 25 T cell receptor beta chains given below trace back to one sample, sequenced in a study of OX40 agonist ivuxolimab in advanced cancers. Sequencing was performed with immunoSEQ multiplex PCR; in TCRdb, only in-frame clones are kept and a portion is missing. The sample has 75,000 to 95,000 clones; roughly 94% are singletons. Here the sequenced sample was CD4+ or CD8+ T cells sorted from blood, taken in a trial of the OX40 agonist ivuxolimab. These receptors came from an adult with an advanced solid tumor such as melanoma, head and neck, liver or kidney cancer.

The chain joins TRBV9 to TRBJ2-1; maybe TRBD2 (9 bases). Germline V CDR1 and CDR2: SGDLS, YYNGEE. V shed 1 base and J shed 2 bases, with 22 bases lying between them. There are 19 residues in the CDR3. The CDR3 region is CASSVYPGTGGGAYNEQFF. CDR3 nucleotide sequence: TGTGCCAGCAGCGTATACCCAGGGACAGGCGGGGGGGCCTACAATGAGCAGTTCTTC.

The J gene is TRBJ1-1, the V gene TRBV30; maybe TRBD1 (6 bases). This CDR3 contains 14 residues. Germline CDR1 reads GTSNPN; CDR2 reads SVGIG (reference sequence). Deletions cut 7 bases from V and 6 bases from J, with 21 bases between. The DNA of the CDR3 is TGTGCCTTTTTCACCGACGGCAGGGGCGCTGAAGCTTTCTTT. As protein: CAFFTDGRGAEAFF.

This clone has only a few counts. One end of the junction is discordant with germline, which a read error may explain. V is TRBV20-1 and J is TRBJ1-1; D ambiguous. Germline assignment: CDR1 DFQATT and CDR2 SNEGSKA (reference sequence). There are 11 residues in the CDR3. This CDR3 reads CSARGNSEAFF. The CDR3 coding sequence is TGCAGTGCTAGAGGGAACAGTGAAGCTTTCTTT.

The chain carries TRBV5-8 and TRBJ2-3, with TRBD1 matching over 7 bases. V shed 5 bases and J 0 bases; nucleotides not matched to a gene: 6. The CDR3 is 15 amino acids. Germline lookup yields CDR1 SGHTS and CDR2 YDEGEE. CDR3 DNA: TGTGCCAGCAGATTGAGACAGGGTAGCACAGATACGCAGTATTTT. Translating gives CASRLRQGSTDTQYF.

This clone came up once. The V gene is TRBV30, the J gene TRBJ2-7; D is uncertain. V shed 3 bases and J shed 2 bases, with 11 bases lying between them. Germline V gives CDR1 GTSNPN, CDR2 SVGIG (reference sequence). This CDR3 comprises 13 residues. DNA of the CDR3: TGTGCCTGGAGGGTAGGTTATACCTACGAGCAGTACTTC. The encoded protein is CAWRVGYTYEQYF.

The rearrangement joins TRBV6-6 to TRBJ2-5; D possibly corresponds to TRBD2 (6 bases). Germline V CDR1 and CDR2: MNHNY, SVGAGI (reference sequence). Trimming cost V 6 bases and J 5 bases, with 16 bases left between them. The CDR3 is 14 amino acids. The CDR3 region has the DNA TGTGCCAGCAGCCCCCGCGCGGGGAGCGAGACCCAGTACTTC. This sequence encodes CASSPRAGSETQYF.

The V call is TRBV19, the J call TRBJ1-1; 9 positions match TRBD1. Germline-derived CDR1 and CDR2 are LNHDA and SQIVND (reference sequence). J lost 5 bases, V lost 5 bases, and 6 bases had no gene match. The CDR3 is 14 amino acids. The CDR3 bases are TGTGCCAGTAGTCGGGGGACAGGGATTACTGAAGCTTTCTTT. Residues: CASSRGTGITEAFF.

The gene calls are TRBV7-9 and TRBJ2-7; D may be TRBD2 (6 bases). Germline CDR1 is SEHNR and CDR2 is FQNEAQ (reference sequence). V was pared by 0 bases and J by 7 bases, with 7 bases between. The CDR3 totals 12 residues. CDR3 DNA sequence: TGTGCCAGCAGCTTAGCGGAGGGTGAGCAGTACTTC. Its protein is CASSLAEGEQYF. Drawing the rest from reference TRBV7-9 and TRBJ2-7, the complete variable domain is DTGVSQNPRHKITKRGQNVTFRCDPISEHNRLYWYRQTLGQGPEFLTYFQNEAQLEKSRLLSDRFSAERPKGSFSTLEIQRTEQGDSAMYLCASSLAEGEQYFGPGTRLTVT.

The chain has TRBV6-6 and TRBJ2-7, with TRBD1 identical over 8 bases. The germline gives CDR1 MNHNY, CDR2 SVGAGI (reference sequence). The CDR3 loop spans 15 amino acids. With V trimmed by 5 bases and J by 4 bases, 10 bases remained unmatched. The chain's CDR3 is CASSHPGTGGYEQYF. The CDR3 bases are TGTGCCAGCAGTCACCCCGGGACAGGAGGTTACGAGCAGTACTTC.

This chain connects TRBV30 to TRBJ2-7; 10 bases line up with TRBD1. Germline CDR1 and CDR2: GTSNPN and SVGIG (reference sequence). This CDR3 spans 14 amino acids. Trimming cost V 2 bases and J 6 bases; bases outside gene matches: 7. The CDR3 is CAWSPGQGIAEQYF. The DNA of the CDR3 is TGTGCCTGGAGTCCGGGACAGGGGATAGCCGAGCAGTACTTC.

The rearrangement uses TRBV19 and TRBJ1-5; D may be TRBD1 (6 bases). The CDR3 consists of 15 residues. The germline V gene encodes CDR1 LNHDA and CDR2 SQIVND (reference sequence). The V end was cut by 0 bases, the J end by 4 bases, with 10 bases between. In DNA, the CDR3 is TGTGCCAGTAGTATAGACCTCAGGGGTAATCAGCCCCAGCATTTT. Residues: CASSIDLRGNQPQHF. The complete variable domain, with remaining parts taken from reference TRBV19 and TRBJ1-5, reads DGGITQSPKYLFRKEGQNVTLSCEQNLNHDAMYWYRQDPGQGLRLIYYSQIVNDFQKGDIAEGYSVSREKKESFPLTVTSAQKNPTAFYLCASSIDLRGNQPQHFGDGTRLSIL.

The chain uses TRBV14 and TRBJ2-1; 9 nucleotides align to TRBD1. V shed 4 bases and J 5 bases; nucleotides not matched to a gene: 9. The CDR3 spans 16 residues. Germline V gene data show CDR1 as SGHDN and CDR2 as FVKESK. CDR3 DNA sequence: TGTGCCAGCAGCCGCTCACAGGGGGCGGGTAACAATGAGCAGTTCTTC. It encodes CASSRSQGAGNNEQFF.

The chain recombines TRBV6-1 with TRBJ2-7; 7 bases match TRBD1. The germline V gene has CDR1 MNHNS and CDR2 SASEGT. The CDR3 loop spans 14 amino acids. The V segment lost 7 bases and the J segment 2 bases; nucleotides outside the gene matches: 8. In DNA form, the CDR3 reads TGTGCCAGCAACCCTGCAGGGGGACCCTACGAGCAGTACTTC. Protein sequence: CASNPAGGPYEQYF.

The V gene is TRBV5-4, the J gene TRBJ2-5; TRBD2 aligns across 8 bases. Germline values: CDR1 SGHNT, CDR2 YYREEE (reference sequence). The CDR3 is made up of 15 amino acids. Trimming at V came to 3 bases and at J to 5 bases, leaving 9 bases not matched to a gene. DNA of the CDR3: TGTGCCAGCAGCTGGTCGGGAGGGAGAATTGAGACCCAGTACTTC. Protein sequence: CASSWSGGRIETQYF. The full variable domain, rest sourced from reference TRBV5-4 and TRBJ2-5, is ETGVTQSPTHLIKTRGQQVTLRCSSQSGHNTVSWYQQALGQGPQFIFQYYREEENGRGNFPPRFSGLQFPNYSSELNVNALELDDSALYLCASSWSGGRIETQYFGPGTRLLVL.

This clone has a handful of counts. CDR3 region: CAWRTGPYEQYF. DNA for the CDR3: TGTGCCTGGAGGACAGGGCCCTACGAGCAGTACTTC. V usage is TRBV30 and J usage is TRBJ2-7; the match to TRBD1 covers 7 bases. This CDR3 region has 12 residues. J was trimmed by 2 bases and V by 3 bases; bases with no gene match: 1. The germline V gene encodes CDR1 GTSNPN and CDR2 SVGIG (reference sequence).

The rearrangement uses TRBV6-6 and TRBJ2-7; tentative D call: TRBD1 (5 bases). CDR1 MNHNY and CDR2 SVGAGI come from the germline V gene (reference sequence). V was trimmed by 0 bases and J by 2 bases, leaving 11 bases between them. The CDR3 sequence is 15 residues long. As DNA, the CDR3 is TGTGCCAGCAGTTACTCGGGGCAGCCAACCTACGAGCAGTACTTC. Protein: CASSYSGQPTYEQYF.

The chain employs TRBV15 and TRBJ2-7; TRBD2 agrees at 9 bases. V shed 4 bases and J 2 bases; nucleotides not matched to a gene: 6. Germline V CDR1 and CDR2: LNHNV, YYDKDF (reference sequence). The CDR3 covers 15 residues. CDR3 in DNA: TGTGCCACCAGCATTAGGGCGGGAGGGCCCTACGAGCAGTACTTC. It encodes CATSIRAGGPYEQYF.

The J gene is TRBJ2-7, the V gene TRBV27, with 11 bases lining up with TRBD1. This CDR3 has 15 amino acids. Germline values: CDR1 MNHEY, CDR2 SMNVEV (reference sequence). Trimming removed 6 bases from V and 1 base from J; junction bases left unmatched: 5. CDR3 DNA sequence: TGTGCCAGCAGGGGACAGGGGGGAAGTTCCTACGAGCAGTACTTC. Its protein product is CASRGQGGSSYEQYF.

This chain joins TRBV10-3 and TRBJ1-2; 10 positions agree with TRBD1. Germline V gene lookup returns CDR1 ENHRY and CDR2 SYGVKD. The CDR3 contains 15 residues. J gave up 4 bases and V 7 bases, and 9 bases lay outside the gene matches. CDR3 DNA: TGTGCCATCACCCGAGACAGGGGGCTAAGCTATGGCTACACCTTC. The encoded protein is CAITRDRGLSYGYTF.

This chain connects TRBV6-5 to TRBJ2-2; D tentatively fits TRBD1 or TRBD2 (5 bases each). The CDR3 has 15 amino acids. Germline loops: CDR1 MNHEY, CDR2 SVGAGI. The V end lost 6 bases, the J end lost 5 bases, and 16 bases lay between the germline ends. The CDR3 sequence is CASSRSGEGTGELFF. CDR3 DNA: TGTGCCAGCAGCCGCTCTGGAGAGGGGACCGGGGAGCTGTTTTTT.

The chain couples TRBV4-1 to TRBJ2-1, with unresolved D. The CDR3 extends over 16 amino acids. The V gene's germline CDR1 is MGHRA and CDR2 YSYEKL. V dropped 5 bases and J dropped 8 bases, with 22 bases sitting between them. The CDR3 region has the DNA TGCGCCAGCAGCTCTACGACCGGTGCTACAATTTATGAGCAGTTCTTC. The encoded protein is CASSSTTGATIYEQFF.

The chain is built from TRBV6-1 and TRBJ1-5; D is ambiguous. The V gene's germline CDR1 is MNHNS and CDR2 SASEGT. The CDR3 has 13 residues. Trimming took off 3 bases at V and 0 bases at J, with 3 bases between the two ends. CDR3 sequence reads: CASSDNSNQPQHF. DNA for the CDR3: TGTGCCAGCAGTGATAATAGCAATCAGCCCCAGCATTTT.

This rearrangement joins TRBV7-9 to TRBJ2-7; D may be TRBD1 (6 bases). Germline V gene sequence: CDR1 SEHNR, CDR2 FQNEAQ (reference sequence). V was cut by 5 bases and J by 2 bases, with 10 bases left in between. This CDR3 contains 13 residues. The CDR3 DNA is TGTGCCAGCAGCCTGACAGGTACCTACGAGCAGTACTTC. Protein product: CASSLTGTYEQYF. Based on the CDR3 plus reference TRBV7-9 and TRBJ2-7, the full variable domain is DTGVSQNPRHKITKRGQNVTFRCDPISEHNRLYWYRQTLGQGPEFLTYFQNEAQLEKSRLLSDRFSAERPKGSFSTLEIQRTEQGDSAMYLCASSLTGTYEQYFGPGTRLTVT.

The CDR3 coding sequence is TGTGCCAGCTCACCAAATGATCGCGGGAGTATTAACAATGAGCAGTTCTTC. This codes for CASSPNDRGSINNEQFF. The chain couples TRBV18 to TRBJ2-1, with 7 bases aligning to TRBD2. CDR1 and CDR2 from the germline V gene are KGHSH and LQKENI. CDR3 size: 17 residues. Trimming removed 2 bases from V and 5 bases from J; junction bases left unmatched: 12.

This clone was found once. The chain joins TRBV18 to TRBJ2-5; 12 bases map to TRBD2. J gave up 2 bases and V 3 bases, and 13 bases lay outside the gene matches. The CDR3 loop spans 19 amino acids. The germline V gene has CDR1 KGHSH and CDR2 LQKENI. CDR3: CASSPNPGLAGSGQETQYF. The CDR3 coding sequence is TGTGCCAGCTCACCGAACCCCGGACTAGCGGGATCTGGGCAAGAGACCCAGTACTTC.